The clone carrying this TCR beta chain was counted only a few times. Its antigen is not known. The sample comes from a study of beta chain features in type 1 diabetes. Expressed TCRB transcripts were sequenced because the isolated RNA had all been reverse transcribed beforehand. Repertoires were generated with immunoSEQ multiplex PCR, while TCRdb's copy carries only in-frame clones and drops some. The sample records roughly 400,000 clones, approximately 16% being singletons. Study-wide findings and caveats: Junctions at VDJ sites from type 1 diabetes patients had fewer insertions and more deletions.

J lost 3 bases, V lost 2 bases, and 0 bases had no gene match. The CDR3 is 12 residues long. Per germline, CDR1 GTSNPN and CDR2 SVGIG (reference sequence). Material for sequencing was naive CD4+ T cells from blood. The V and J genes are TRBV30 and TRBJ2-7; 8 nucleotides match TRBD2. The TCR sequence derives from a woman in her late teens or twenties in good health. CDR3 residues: CAWSSGSYEQYF. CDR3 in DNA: TGTGCCTGGAGTAGCGGGAGCTACGAGCAGTACTTC.